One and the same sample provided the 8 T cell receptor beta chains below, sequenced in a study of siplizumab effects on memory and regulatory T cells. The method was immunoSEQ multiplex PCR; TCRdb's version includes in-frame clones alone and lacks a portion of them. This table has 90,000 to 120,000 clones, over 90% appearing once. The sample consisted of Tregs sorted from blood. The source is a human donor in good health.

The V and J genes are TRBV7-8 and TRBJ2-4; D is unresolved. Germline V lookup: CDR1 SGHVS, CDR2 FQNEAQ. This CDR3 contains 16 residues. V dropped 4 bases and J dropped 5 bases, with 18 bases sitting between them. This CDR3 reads CASSYNPRPPENIQYF. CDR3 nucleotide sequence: TGTGCCAGCAGCTACAACCCCAGACCCCCAGAAAACATTCAGTACTTC.

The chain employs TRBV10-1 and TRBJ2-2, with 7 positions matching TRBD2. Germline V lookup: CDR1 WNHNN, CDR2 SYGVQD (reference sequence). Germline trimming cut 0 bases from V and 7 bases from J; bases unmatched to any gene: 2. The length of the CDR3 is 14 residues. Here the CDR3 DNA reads TGCGCCAGCAGTGAGTCGACTAGCTTCGGGGAGCTGTTTTTT. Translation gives CASSESTSFGELFF.

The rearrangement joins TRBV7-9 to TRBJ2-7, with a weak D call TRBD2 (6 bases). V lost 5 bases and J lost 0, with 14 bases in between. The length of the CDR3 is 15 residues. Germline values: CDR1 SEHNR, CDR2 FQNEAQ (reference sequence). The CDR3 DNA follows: TGTGCCAGCAGCCGGCGGCGGGGAGTCTCCTACGAGCAGTACTTC. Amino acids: CASSRRRGVSYEQYF.

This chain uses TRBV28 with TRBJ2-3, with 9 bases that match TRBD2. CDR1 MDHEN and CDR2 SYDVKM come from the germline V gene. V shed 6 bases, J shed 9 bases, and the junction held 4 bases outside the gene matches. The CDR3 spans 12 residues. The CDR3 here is CASSVTSGTQYF. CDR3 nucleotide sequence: TGTGCCAGCAGCGTTACTAGCGGGACGCAGTATTTT.

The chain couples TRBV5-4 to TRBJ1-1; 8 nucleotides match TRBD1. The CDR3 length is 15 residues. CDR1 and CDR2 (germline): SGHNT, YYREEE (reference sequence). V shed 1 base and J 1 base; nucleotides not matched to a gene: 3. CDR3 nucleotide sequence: TGTGCCAGCAGCTTGTCAGGGGGCAAGAACACTGAAGCTTTCTTT. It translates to CASSLSGGKNTEAFF.

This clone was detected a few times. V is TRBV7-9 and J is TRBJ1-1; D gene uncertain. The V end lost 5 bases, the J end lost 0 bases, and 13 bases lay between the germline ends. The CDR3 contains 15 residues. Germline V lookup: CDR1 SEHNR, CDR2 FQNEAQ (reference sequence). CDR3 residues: CASSKGWFMNTEAFF. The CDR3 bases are TGTGCCAGCAGCAAAGGGTGGTTCATGAACACTGAAGCTTTCTTT.

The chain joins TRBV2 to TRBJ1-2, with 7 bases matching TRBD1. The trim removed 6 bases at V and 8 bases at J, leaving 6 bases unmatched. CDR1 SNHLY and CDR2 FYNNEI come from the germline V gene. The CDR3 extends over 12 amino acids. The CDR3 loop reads CASRLTGQGYTF. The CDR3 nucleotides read TGTGCCAGCAGGCTGACAGGGCAGGGCTACACCTTC.

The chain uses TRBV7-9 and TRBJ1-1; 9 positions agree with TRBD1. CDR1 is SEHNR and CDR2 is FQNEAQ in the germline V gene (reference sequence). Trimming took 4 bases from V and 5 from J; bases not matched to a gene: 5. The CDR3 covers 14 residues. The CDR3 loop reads CASSSGTGWTEAFF. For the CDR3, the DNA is TGTGCCAGCAGCTCCGGGACAGGGTGGACTGAAGCTTTCTTT.